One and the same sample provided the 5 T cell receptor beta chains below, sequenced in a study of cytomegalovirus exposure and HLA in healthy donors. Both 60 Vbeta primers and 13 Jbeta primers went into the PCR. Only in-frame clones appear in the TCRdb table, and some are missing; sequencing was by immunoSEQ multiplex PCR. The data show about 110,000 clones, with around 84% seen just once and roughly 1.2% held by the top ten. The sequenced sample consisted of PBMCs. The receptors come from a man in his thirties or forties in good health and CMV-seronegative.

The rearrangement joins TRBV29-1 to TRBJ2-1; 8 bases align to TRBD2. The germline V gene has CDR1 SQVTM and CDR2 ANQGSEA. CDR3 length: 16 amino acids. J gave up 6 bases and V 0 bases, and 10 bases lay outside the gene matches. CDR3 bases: TGCAGCGTTGAAGATTATAGTAGCGGGGTGGGCAATGAGCAGTTCTTC. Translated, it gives CSVEDYSSGVGNEQFF.

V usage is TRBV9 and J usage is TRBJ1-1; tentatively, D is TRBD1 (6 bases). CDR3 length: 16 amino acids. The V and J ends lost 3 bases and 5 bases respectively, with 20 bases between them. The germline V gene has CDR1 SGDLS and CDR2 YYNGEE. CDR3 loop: CASSASAGVGLTEAFF. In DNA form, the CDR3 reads TGTGCCAGCAGCGCAAGTGCAGGGGTCGGATTAACTGAAGCTTTCTTT.

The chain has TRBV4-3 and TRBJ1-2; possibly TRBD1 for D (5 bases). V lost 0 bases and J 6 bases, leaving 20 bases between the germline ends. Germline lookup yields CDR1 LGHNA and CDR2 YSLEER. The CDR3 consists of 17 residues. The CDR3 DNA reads TGCGCCAGCAGCCAAGATACGTTCGCAGGGCGATATGATGGCTACACCTTC. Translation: CASSQDTFAGRYDGYTF.

The CDR3, as DNA: TGTGCCAGCAGTTTATTAGGGGGAGGGCCTGGAGAGACCCAGTACTTC. Its protein product is CASSLLGGGPGETQYF. The V gene is TRBV27, the J gene TRBJ2-5; TRBD2 might be the D (7 bases). The CDR3 contains 16 residues. Germline V lookup: CDR1 MNHEY, CDR2 SMNVEV (reference sequence). V lost 1 base and J lost 4, with 16 bases in between.

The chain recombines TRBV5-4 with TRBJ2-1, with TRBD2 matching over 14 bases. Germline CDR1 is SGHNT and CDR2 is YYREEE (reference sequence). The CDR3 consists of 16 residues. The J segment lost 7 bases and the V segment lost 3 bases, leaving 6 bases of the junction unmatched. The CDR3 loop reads CASSWAGLAGANEQFF. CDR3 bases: TGTGCCAGCAGCTGGGCGGGACTAGCGGGAGCGAATGAGCAGTTCTTC. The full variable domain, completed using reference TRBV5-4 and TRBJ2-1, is ETGVTQSPTHLIKTRGQQVTLRCSSQSGHNTVSWYQQALGQGPQFIFQYYREEENGRGNFPPRFSGLQFPNYSSELNVNALELDDSALYLCASSWAGLAGANEQFFGPGTRLTVL.